The 17 T cell receptor beta chains below come from one sample, sequenced in a study of shared clonotypes between healthy human individuals. Only in-frame clones appear in the TCRdb table, and some are missing; sequencing was by immunoSEQ multiplex PCR. This table has about 2.4 million clones, 93% appearing once. Sequenced input: naive CD4+ T cells from PBMCs. Specified subset: CD45RA+ positively selected. The receptors were sampled from a man younger than 30 in good health. Some clones in this sample may be carry-over from other donors' samples.

The V gene is TRBV5-1, the J gene TRBJ2-7; no definite D call. The V end lost 4 bases, the J end lost 3 bases, and 11 bases lay between the germline ends. This CDR3 contains 13 residues. The germline V gene has CDR1 SGHRS and CDR2 YFSETQ. Here the CDR3 reads CASSLESDYEQYF. The CDR3 DNA reads TGCGCCAGCAGCCTAGAATCGGACTACGAGCAGTACTTC.

The gene calls are TRBV7-9 and TRBJ2-7; maybe TRBD2 (6 bases). Germline CDR1 and CDR2: SEHNR and FQNEAQ (reference sequence). Between the trimmed V and J ends, which lost 0 bases and 6 bases, there was a span of 9 bases. CDR3 length equals 13 residues. CDR3 loop: CASSLAGGVEQYF. The CDR3 bases are TGTGCCAGCAGCTTAGCGGGGGGTGTCGAGCAGTACTTC. The full variable domain, completed using reference TRBV7-9 and TRBJ2-7, is DTGVSQNPRHKITKRGQNVTFRCDPISEHNRLYWYRQTLGQGPEFLTYFQNEAQLEKSRLLSDRFSAERPKGSFSTLEIQRTEQGDSAMYLCASSLAGGVEQYFGPGTRLTVT.

This chain uses TRBV5-1 with TRBJ2-5; D unclear. Germline V lookup: CDR1 SGHRS, CDR2 YFSETQ. The V end lost 4 bases, the J end lost 5 bases, and 18 bases lay between the germline ends. The CDR3 has 15 residues. The CDR3 protein is CASSPPGLQRETQYF. The CDR3 DNA is TGCGCCAGCAGCCCACCAGGTCTACAGAGGGAGACCCAGTACTTC.

This rearrangement joins TRBV27 to TRBJ2-7; 13 nucleotides align to TRBD2. With V trimmed by 2 bases and J by 2 bases, 12 bases remained unmatched. From germline, CDR1 is MNHEY and CDR2 SMNVEV (reference sequence). This CDR3 comprises 19 residues. For the CDR3, the DNA is TGTGCCAGCAGTTTACCGGCACCGGGACTAGCGGGATACCCCTACGAGCAGTACTTC. Encoded protein: CASSLPAPGLAGYPYEQYF.

The genes are TRBV16 and TRBJ2-4; D perhaps matches TRBD1 (7 bases). Germline V gives CDR1 KGHSY, CDR2 FQNENV. This CDR3 has 15 residues. Trimming left V 4 bases short and J 7 bases short, with 17 bases between. CDR3: CASSPTASGGNIQYF. In DNA, the CDR3 is TGTGCCAGCAGCCCAACGGCGTCAGGGGGGAACATTCAGTACTTC.

The V gene is TRBV28, the J gene TRBJ1-2; TRBD1 agrees at 9 bases. The CDR3 extends over 14 amino acids. V dropped 4 bases and J dropped 6; count of bases not matched to a gene: 6. CDR1 is MDHEN, CDR2 SYDVKM, per germline. The CDR3 sequence: CASSYRDRVDGYTF. CDR3 DNA sequence: TGTGCCAGCAGTTACCGGGACAGGGTGGATGGCTACACCTTC.

The chain links TRBV28 to TRBJ1-4; D might be TRBD1 (5 bases). The V and J ends lost 2 bases and 7 bases respectively, with 11 bases between them. Germline CDR1 reads MDHEN; CDR2 reads SYDVKM. This CDR3 comprises 14 residues. The CDR3 bases are TGTGCCAGCAGTTTAGTGGCAGGGAGTGAAAAACTGTTTTTT. It encodes CASSLVAGSEKLFF.

This chain uses TRBV11-2 with TRBJ2-5; D remains ambiguous. Per germline, CDR1 SGHAT and CDR2 FQNNGV. This CDR3 region has 14 residues. V was clipped by 7 bases and J by 2 bases, with 14 bases between them. CDR3 loop: CASNLRGDQETQYF. CDR3 DNA sequence: TGTGCCAGCAACCTCCGAGGAGATCAAGAGACCCAGTACTTC.

V gene TRBV5-4 combines with J gene TRBJ2-5; TRBD1 aligns across 7 bases. Germline CDR1 and CDR2: SGHNT and YYREEE (reference sequence). Unmatched junction bases numbered 11, after V lost 7 bases and J lost 2 bases. The CDR3 has 15 amino acids. CDR3 in DNA: TGTGCCAGCTCGAACAACAGGGGCCCGCAAGAGACCCAGTACTTC. This encodes CASSNNRGPQETQYF.

This sequence joins TRBV11-2 and TRBJ1-2; 8 nucleotides line up with TRBD1. Per germline, CDR1 SGHAT and CDR2 FQNNGV. V lost 8 bases and J lost 3; bases outside the gene matches: 5. The CDR3 is 13 amino acids. CDR3 region: CASGAGGYYGYTF. Here the CDR3 DNA reads TGTGCCAGCGGCGCAGGGGGCTACTATGGCTACACCTTC.

The chain has TRBV4-3 and TRBJ1-4; D is ambiguous. The CDR3 spans 15 residues. The V gene's germline CDR1 is LGHNA and CDR2 YSLEER. V gave up 0 bases and J gave up 7 bases, with 12 bases separating them. The CDR3 loop is CASSQEGRVGEKLFF. CDR3 coding DNA: TGCGCCAGCAGCCAAGAGGGAAGGGTTGGTGAAAAACTGTTTTTT.

The V call is TRBV6-5, the J call TRBJ1-5; TRBD1 is a possible D gene (6 bases). The CDR3 sequence is 15 residues long. The germline gives CDR1 MNHEY, CDR2 SVGAGI. V was clipped by 5 bases and J by 3 bases, with 14 bases between them. For the CDR3, the DNA is TGTGCCAGCAGTGGGGGCGCCAGCGCCAATCAGCCCCAGCATTTT. Protein product: CASSGGASANQPQHF.

CDR3 nucleotides: TGTGCCAGTAGTCAGGGTCCCAACTATGGCTACACCTTC. Its protein product is CASSQGPNYGYTF. V gene TRBV19 combines with J gene TRBJ1-2, with D perhaps TRBD1 (5 bases). Germline assignment: CDR1 LNHDA and CDR2 SQIVND (reference sequence). CDR3 length equals 13 residues. Trimming took off 5 bases at V and 2 bases at J, with 9 bases between the two ends.

V gene TRBV7-2 combines with J gene TRBJ2-7, with 8 bases fitting TRBD1. V lost 5 bases to trimming and J lost 1 base; unmatched junction nucleotides: 7. This CDR3 is built from 15 residues. Germline V gene data show CDR1 as SGHTA and CDR2 as FQGNSA. CDR3 in amino acids: CASSLRYRGSYEQYF. CDR3 coding DNA: TGTGCCAGCAGCCTCCGATACAGGGGGTCCTACGAGCAGTACTTC.

CDR3 in DNA: TGTGCCAGCAGTTTATTTGTGAACAGGGGGGACTACGAGCAGTACTTC. It encodes CASSLFVNRGDYEQYF. The V call is TRBV28, the J call TRBJ2-7, with TRBD1 matching over 8 bases. This CDR3 is 16 amino acids long. J gave up 3 bases and V 1 base, and 8 bases lay outside the gene matches. Germline loops: CDR1 MDHEN, CDR2 SYDVKM. Full variable domain (outside the CDR3, taken from reference TRBV28 and TRBJ2-7): DVKVTQSSRYLVKRTGEKVFLECVQDMDHENMFWYRQDPGLGLRLIYFSYDVKMKEKGDIPEGYSVSREKKERFSLILESASTNQTSMYLCASSLFVNRGDYEQYFGPGTRLTVT.

The V call is TRBV7-7, the J call TRBJ2-1; D remains ambiguous. CDR1 is SSHAT and CDR2 is FNYEAQ in the germline V gene (reference sequence). The V end lost 1 base, the J end lost 8 bases, and 9 bases lay between the germline ends. The CDR3 sequence is 13 residues long. CDR3 bases: TGTGCCAGCAGCTTAGTGGGGTCGGATGAGCAGTTCTTC. Residues: CASSLVGSDEQFF.

V is TRBV5-4 and J is TRBJ1-1; 9 positions agree with TRBD1. Germline trimming cut 5 bases from V and 5 bases from J; bases unmatched to any gene: 10. Germline CDR1 is SGHNT and CDR2 is YYREEE (reference sequence). The CDR3 covers 15 residues. The chain's CDR3 is CASSTTGGAGTEAFF. In DNA, the CDR3 is TGTGCCAGCAGTACTACAGGGGGCGCGGGGACTGAAGCTTTCTTT.